This T cell receptor beta chain is drawn from a study of blood T cell repertoires in COVID-19. Turning to the study itself: The United States, Italy and Spain provided the acute and convalescent COVID-19 samples. T cells, B-cell-depleted T cells, or PBMCs supplied cDNA or gDNA.

The CDR3 totals 14 residues. J was trimmed by 4 bases and V by 1 base; bases with no gene match: 5. Germline V gives CDR1 SGHRS, CDR2 YFSETQ. This clone occurred a few times. How the authors handled the data: Estimation of nucleated cell counts relied on the amplification of reference gene primers. Some clones are missing from TCRdb's copy, which holds only in-frame ones; the method was immunoSEQ multiplex PCR. V and J calls and clone size are copied from that table; D and trimming were computed from the DNA. The table has about 17,000 clones, almost 85% seen once. The sample was peripheral blood. The rearrangement links TRBV5-1 to TRBJ2-7; TRBD1 aligns across 7 bases. The TCR originated in a woman in her 70s with active COVID-19. CDR3 coding DNA: TGCGCCAGCAGCTTGAGACAGGGAGCATACGAGCAGTACTTC. Translated, it gives CASSLRQGAYEQYF.